The clone carrying this T cell receptor (beta chain) has a count of ten or more. What it binds is not known. This entry is derived from a study of T cell repertoires in cytomegalovirus infection. Study-level information: TCR beta signatures that were public indicated CMV infection and matching HLA type.

Losses at the gene ends were 1 base for V and 3 bases for J; bases not matched to a gene: 9. CDR3 length equals 17 residues. Germline CDR1 reads SGHVS; CDR2 reads FQNEAQ. General observations from the study: Cumulative frequency (of public TCR beta family members) identified carriers of CMV plus the relevant HLA. HLA-C-restricted CMV clonotypes gave the most frequent clonotype in two of eight donors.

Each CDR3 protein gets one entry after TCRdb re-called the reads with MiXCR. This table holds around 530,000 distinct CDR3 sequences, more than 15% found once. J is TRBJ2-1 and V is TRBV7-8; 7 nucleotides agree with TRBD2. Sequenced material: CD8+ T cells from PBMCs. The origin of this receptor is a human donor in good health (CMV status not recorded). Some clones in this sample may be carry-over from other donors' samples. CDR3 sequence: CASSLEHGRTYYNEQFF. CDR3 DNA sequence: TGTGCCAGCAGCTTAGAACACGGGAGGACGTACTACAATGAGCAGTTCTTC.